This T cell receptor (beta chain) was captured in a study of patients and donors after allogeneic stem cell transplantation. TCRdb ran MiXCR on the RT-PCR reads and lists one entry per CDR3 protein. The table has 800,000 to 1,000,000 distinct CDR3 sequences, more than 15% seen once; the top ten hold 6%. CDR3 size: 11 residues. The V and J ends lost 6 bases and 8 bases respectively, with 8 bases between them. The material sequenced was blood, either unsorted or a sorted T cell fraction (not recorded which). V and J are TRBV12-3 or TRBV12-4 and TRBJ2-1; D unclear. The origin of this receptor is a human donor who was either an allogeneic HSCT recipient or a stem cell or donor lymphocyte infusion donor (not recorded which). It is not recorded whose cells these are; they may come from a transplant donor. The CDR3 coding sequence is TGTGCCAGCAGCTCCTGGGATGAGCAGTTCTTC. This encodes CASSSWDEQFF.